The 20 T cell receptor beta chains reported below all come from one sample, sequenced in a study of CXCR3-negative and CXCR3-positive naive CD8 T cells. The study, taken as a whole, reports: The study found more hydrophobic TRB CDR3s in CXCR3-positive naive cells than in CXCR3-negative naive cells.

Preparation of TRB cDNA libraries relied on 5' RACE carrying UMI labels. From the 5' RACE reads, TCRdb lists one entry per CDR3 protein and no DNA. This sample lists about 150,000 distinct CDR3 sequences; its ten largest clones have 0.45% to 0.6%. These receptors are not linked to any known antigen. Sequencing was done on a sample of naive CXCR3+ CD8+ T cells from blood. The sample's subset: CD45RO-CCR7+CD27+CD95- naive CD8+ T cells expressing CXCR3 (TNR3+). The receptors were gathered from a human donor in good health. Some clones in this sample may be carry-over from other donors' samples.

The chain joins TRBV7-9 to TRBJ2-5. This CDR3 comprises 13 residues. Germline CDR1 and CDR2: SEHNR and FQNEAQ (reference sequence). The CDR3 region is CASSRPLGETQYF.

The chain uses TRBV5-1 and TRBJ1-1; absent DNA, TCRdb's TRBD1 call cannot be checked. The CDR3 runs to 15 residues. Germline V gene data show CDR1 as SGHRS and CDR2 as YFSETQ. The CDR3 sequence is CASSFYPGGNTEAFF.

The chain has TRBV30 and TRBJ1-2; the TCRdb call, TRBD1, lacks DNA for checking. The germline gives CDR1 GTSNPN, CDR2 SVGIG (reference sequence). The CDR3 is 14 residues long. This CDR3 reads CAWSSLSPLHGYTF.

The chain couples TRBV11-2 to TRBJ2-7; TCRdb's assignment of TRBD1 cannot be checked, as there is no DNA. This CDR3 comprises 14 residues. Per the germline V gene, CDR1 is SGHAT and CDR2 is FQNNGV. CDR3 region: CASSFKGGSGEQYF. Filled out from reference TRBV11-2 and TRBJ2-7, the complete variable domain reads EAGVAQSPRYKIIEKRQSVAFWCNPISGHATLYWYQQILGQGPKLLIQFQNNGVVDDSQLPKDRFSAERLKGVDSTLKIQPAKLEDSAVYLCASSFKGGSGEQYFGPGTRLTVT.

V and J are TRBV4-2 and TRBJ2-7; TCRdb reports TRBD1, a call that lacks DNA to check it against. This CDR3 comprises 15 residues. CDR1 and CDR2 (germline): LGHNA, YNFKEQ. The CDR3 reads CASSQDLGTGGKQYF.

J is TRBJ1-5 and V is TRBV7-9. CDR1 and CDR2 from the germline V gene are SEHNR and FQNEAQ (reference sequence). CDR3 length: 15 residues. CDR3 in amino acids: CASSLDSISNQPQHF.

V gene TRBV12-3 or TRBV12-4 combines with J gene TRBJ1-1; no DNA is available, so the TRBD1 call from TCRdb remains unchecked. The length of the CDR3 is 14 residues. CDR3 in amino acids: CASSYSQGDTEAFF.

The chain uses TRBV7-2 and TRBJ2-1. Germline CDR1 and CDR2: SGHTA and FQGNSA. CDR3 length: 16 residues. The CDR3 sequence: CASSTDSSSSYNEQFF.

J is TRBJ2-1 and V is TRBV7-3; TCRdb designates TRBD1, a call that cannot be tested without DNA. Germline CDR1 SGHTA, CDR2 FQGTGA. The CDR3 contains 14 residues. This CDR3 is CASSPVGGGGEQFF.

This chain links TRBV30 with TRBJ1-2; absent DNA, TCRdb's TRBD1 call cannot be checked. Germline V lookup: CDR1 GTSNPN, CDR2 SVGIG (reference sequence). The CDR3 length is 11 residues. CDR3 amino acids: CACNHRSGYTF.

V usage is TRBV12-3 or TRBV12-4 and J usage is TRBJ1-3; the TCRdb call, TRBD1, lacks DNA for checking. The CDR3 is 15 residues long. The CDR3 sequence is CASSSTGRSGNTIYF.

The chain uses TRBV7-8 and TRBJ2-6; TCRdb's D call of TRBD1 is untestable without DNA. CDR3 length equals 15 residues. Germline-derived CDR1 and CDR2 are SGHVS and FQNEAQ. This CDR3 reads CAGTGAISGANVLTF.

The chain employs TRBV4-1 and TRBJ2-2; absent DNA, TCRdb's TRBD1 call cannot be checked. The CDR3 sequence is 14 residues long. CDR1 and CDR2 (germline): MGHRA, YSYEKL. This chain's CDR3 is CASSAGTASGELFF.

The rearrangement links TRBV27 to TRBJ2-7; absent DNA, TCRdb's TRBD2 call cannot be checked. Per the germline V gene, CDR1 is MNHEY and CDR2 is SMNVEV (reference sequence). The CDR3 extends over 18 amino acids. This CDR3 is CASSLSGSGRPEYYEQYF.

The chain uses TRBV29-1 and TRBJ1-1; TCRdb's assignment of TRBD1 cannot be checked, as there is no DNA. The CDR3 length is 13 residues. Looked up from germline, CDR1 is SQVTM and CDR2 is ANQGSEA. This chain's CDR3 is CSGSPRGRTEAFF.

The CDR3 is CASSSILSGVNEQFF. The gene calls are TRBV7-9 and TRBJ2-1. CDR1 is SEHNR, CDR2 FQNEAQ, per germline (reference sequence). CDR3 size: 15 residues.

V usage is TRBV9 and J usage is TRBJ1-5. Germline V CDR1 and CDR2: SGDLS, YYNGEE. The CDR3 spans 16 residues. The CDR3 sequence is CASSFKLVRAGQPQHF.

The gene calls are TRBV2 and TRBJ2-7. Germline CDR1 SNHLY, CDR2 FYNNEI. CDR3 size: 16 residues. The CDR3 region is CASSEWLTVASYEQYF.

The chain combines TRBV29-1 with TRBJ2-1; TCRdb's D call, TRBD2, is unchecked because there is no DNA. The CDR3 is 14 residues long. The germline V gene has CDR1 SQVTM and CDR2 ANQGSEA. CDR3 sequence: CSVVGLAGGNEQFF.

V usage is TRBV20-1 and J usage is TRBJ2-3. The germline V gene encodes CDR1 DFQATT and CDR2 SNEGSKA (reference sequence). The CDR3 length is 15 residues. The CDR3 spells CSARDLLEVTDTQYF.